The TCR beta chain described here comes from a study of blood T cell repertoires in COVID-19. In the study overall: Acute and convalescent COVID-19 specimens originated in the United States, Italy and Spain. PBMCs, B-cell-depleted T cells, or T cells were the source of the cDNA or gDNA that made up the material.

The CDR3 has 12 amino acids. Trimming pared 8 bases from V and 3 bases from J, leaving 8 bases between. Per the germline V gene, CDR1 is MDHEN and CDR2 is SYDVKM. Assay used: immunoSEQ multiplex PCR; TCRdb lists only in-frame clones, some missing. The sample shows roughly 190,000 clones, roughly 87% of them seen only once. Sequences were obtained from peripheral blood. This sequence originates from a woman between 35 and 50 years old with acute or convalescent COVID-19. The V and J genes are TRBV28 and TRBJ2-1, with D possibly being TRBD1 (5 bases). The CDR3 is CASRQRYNEQFF. CDR3 sequence (DNA): TGTGCCAGCCGACAGCGCTACAATGAGCAGTTCTTC.